A selection of T cell receptor beta chains follows, all from one sample in a study of T and B cells in COVID-19 patients. One entry per CDR3 protein, called by TCRdb with MiXCR from the multiplex PCR reads. The table includes around 23,000 distinct CDR3 sequences, 25% to 30% detected once. Sequencing input: blood. The receptors were gathered from a human donor who had recovered from COVID-19. Both conserved end residues are part of each CDR3. The D gene is left open where the match is weak. A clone size is listed for some rows: how often the clone was seen (once, few, many), or a class if it is expanded.

size,V,J,D,DNA,CDR3
NA,TRBV12-3/TRBV12-4,TRBJ1-5,TRBD1,TGTGCCAGCAAGGACAGGGGGAGCAATCAGCCCCAGCATTTT,CASKDRGSNQPQHF
few,TRBV6-2/TRBV6-3,TRBJ2-3,TRBD1,TGTGCCAGCAGCCACAGGGGGCGGGAAGATACGCAGTATTTT,CASSHRGREDTQYF
medium-sized,TRBV29-1,TRBJ2-3,NA,TGCAGCGTCAAACAGGGAGGCACAGATACGCAGTATTTT,CSVKQGGTDTQYF
few,TRBV29-1,TRBJ1-2,TRBD1,TGCAGCGTCCCCAGGACAGGGGGCGCCATGAATGGCTACACCTTC,CSVPRTGGAMNGYTF
NA,TRBV30,TRBJ2-7,NA,TGTGCCTGGAGTGTTCGACAAGACTACGAGCAGTACTTC,CAWSVRQDYEQYF
NA,TRBV6-5,TRBJ2-1,NA,TGTGCCAGCAGTTATTCTTCCCCGGGCAGCTCCTACAATGAGCAGTTCTTC,CASSYSSPGSSYNEQFF
once,TRBV5-1,TRBJ2-7,NA,TGCGCCAGCAGCCCATCGCGCAGCGGGTTCGTCTACGAGCAGTACTTC,CASSPSRSGFVYEQYF
NA,TRBV29-1,TRBJ2-5,NA,TGCAGCGCCGGGAGAGAAAAAGAGACCCAGTACTTC,CSAGREKETQYF
few,TRBV5-1,TRBJ2-1,NA,TGCGCCAGCAGCCTTCGTTGGGGGTTCTACAATGAGCAGTTCTTC,CASSLRWGFYNEQFF
few,TRBV6-2/TRBV6-3,TRBJ2-3,NA,TGTGCCAGCAGTTACATTCGAGGGCCAGATACGCAGTATTTT,CASSYIRGPDTQYF
few,TRBV6-6,TRBJ2-5,NA,TGTGCCAGCAGCCAATACAGGGTCGAGGAGACCCAGTACTTC,CASSQYRVEETQYF
few,TRBV6-1,TRBJ2-3,TRBD2,TGTGCCAGCAGTTTAGCGGGGGGAGGCACAGATACGCAGTATTTT,CASSLAGGGTDTQYF
NA,TRBV29-1,TRBJ2-6,TRBD2,TGCAGCGTGACAGGACTAGCGGGACCGAACTCTGGGGCCAACGTCCTGACTTTC,CSVTGLAGPNSGANVLTF
few,TRBV18,TRBJ2-7,NA,TGTGCCAGCTCACCAGGTCCTCCCTACGAGCAGTACTTC,CASSPGPPYEQYF
few,TRBV6-5,TRBJ2-7,NA,TGTGCCAGCAGTGCACGCCGGGACACCGGCGGGTCCGAGCAGTACTTC,CASSARRDTGGSEQYF
NA,TRBV10-1,TRBJ2-5,TRBD2,TGCGCCAGCAGTGAGTCAACTAGCGGAACTCAAGAGACCCAGTACTTC,CASSESTSGTQETQYF
NA,TRBV15,TRBJ2-5,TRBD2,TGTGCCACCAGCATTGTCCCGGGACTAGAGAAGACCCAGTACTTC,CATSIVPGLEKTQYF
few,TRBV6-4,TRBJ2-1,TRBD2,TGTGCCAGCAGTGAGGAGGGCCAGCGGGAGAGGGGTACCTACAATGAGCAGTTCTTC,CASSEEGQRERGTYNEQFF
NA,TRBV19,TRBJ1-3,NA,TGTGCCAGTAGTATTGACAGTACCCGAGGGGGCTCTGGAAACACCATATATTTT,CASSIDSTRGGSGNTIYF
medium-sized,TRBV19,TRBJ2-1,TRBD2,TGTGCCACCTGCCGGGGGGGGGGATCCTACAATGAGCAGTTCTTC,CATCRGGGSYNEQFF
NA,TRBV6-5,TRBJ2-7,TRBD1,TGTGCCAACACACAGGACAGGGGTTTCTACGAGCAGTACTTC,CANTQDRGFYEQYF
NA,TRBV19,TRBJ1-6,TRBD1,TGTGCCAGTAGTATAAGGTCGACAGGGCTCGGGGATTCACCCCTCCACTTT,CASSIRSTGLGDSPLHF
NA,TRBV11-1,TRBJ2-5,NA,TGTGCCAGCAGCTCCCCCGAGATAGTTGAGACCCAGTACTTC,CASSSPEIVETQYF
medium-sized,TRBV29-1,TRBJ1-1,NA,TGCAGCGTCAGGACCATGAACACTGAAGCTTTCTTT,CSVRTMNTEAFF
few,TRBV5-1,TRBJ2-7,TRBD1,TGCGCCAGCAGCGCGGGACAGGTCTACGAGCAGTACTTC,CASSAGQVYEQYF
few,TRBV12-3/TRBV12-4,TRBJ2-3,NA,TGTGCCAGCACCGGGGTGGCCACAGATACGCAGTATTTT,CASTGVATDTQYF
many,TRBV12-3/TRBV12-4,TRBJ2-1,NA,TGTGCCGTTCAACAGGGATTTGCCTACAATGAGCAGTTCTTC,CAVQQGFAYNEQFF
NA,TRBV5-1,TRBJ2-7,TRBD1,TGCGCCAGCAGCCGCTCGGACAGGACCCTTGGGGAGCAGTACTTC,CASSRSDRTLGEQYF